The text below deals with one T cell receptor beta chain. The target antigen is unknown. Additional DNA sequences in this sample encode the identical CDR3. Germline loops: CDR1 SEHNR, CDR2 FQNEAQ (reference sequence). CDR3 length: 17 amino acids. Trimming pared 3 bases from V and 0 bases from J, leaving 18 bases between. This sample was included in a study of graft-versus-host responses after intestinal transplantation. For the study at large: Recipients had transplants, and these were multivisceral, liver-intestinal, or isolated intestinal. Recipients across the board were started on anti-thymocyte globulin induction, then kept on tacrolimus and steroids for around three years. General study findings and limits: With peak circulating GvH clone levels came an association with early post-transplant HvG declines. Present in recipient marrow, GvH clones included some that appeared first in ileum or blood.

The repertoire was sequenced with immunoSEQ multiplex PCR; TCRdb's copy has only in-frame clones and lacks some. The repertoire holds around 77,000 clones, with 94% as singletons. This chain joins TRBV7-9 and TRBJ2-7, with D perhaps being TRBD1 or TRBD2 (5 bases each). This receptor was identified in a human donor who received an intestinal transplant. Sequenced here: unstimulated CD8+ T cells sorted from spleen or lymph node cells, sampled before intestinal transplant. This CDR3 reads CASSLPPGTGPSYEQYF. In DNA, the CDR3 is TGTGCCAGCAGCTTGCCCCCCGGGACCGGGCCCTCCTACGAGCAGTACTTC.